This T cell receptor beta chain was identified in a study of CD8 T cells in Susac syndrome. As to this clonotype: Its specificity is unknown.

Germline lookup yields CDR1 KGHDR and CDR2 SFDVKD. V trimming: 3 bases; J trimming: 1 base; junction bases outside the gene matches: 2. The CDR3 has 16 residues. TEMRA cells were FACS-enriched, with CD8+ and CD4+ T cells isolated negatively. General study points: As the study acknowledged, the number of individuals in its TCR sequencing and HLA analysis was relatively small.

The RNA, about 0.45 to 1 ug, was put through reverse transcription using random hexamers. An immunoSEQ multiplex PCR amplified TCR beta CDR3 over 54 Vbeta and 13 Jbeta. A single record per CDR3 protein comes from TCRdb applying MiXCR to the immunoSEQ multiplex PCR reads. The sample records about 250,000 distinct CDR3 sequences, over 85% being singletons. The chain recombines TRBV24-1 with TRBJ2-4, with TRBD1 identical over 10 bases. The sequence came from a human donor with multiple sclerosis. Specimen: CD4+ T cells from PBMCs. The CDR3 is CATSDDRGPAKNIQYF. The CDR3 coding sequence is TGTGCCACCAGTGATGACAGGGGGCCCGCCAAAAACATTCAGTACTTC.